Sequencing of this T cell receptor (beta chain) was carried out in a study of technical replicates of blood from several donors. The CDR3 is 13 amino acids. Looked up from germline, CDR1 is SGHRS and CDR2 is YFSETQ. V was pared by 3 bases and J by 4 bases, with 2 bases of the junction left unmatched. Profiling relied on immunoSEQ multiplex PCR, and the TCRdb table lists in-frame clones only, not all of them. In the table there are some 78,000 clones, 90% to 95% of which are singletons. This TCR derives from a human donor in good health. This rearrangement joins TRBV5-1 to TRBJ2-5; TRBD1 matches at 8 bases. The specimen was T cells isolated from PBMCs. The CDR3 DNA sequence: TGCGCCAGCAGCTCACAGGGGGGAGAGACCCAGTACTTC. Residues: CASSSQGGETQYF.